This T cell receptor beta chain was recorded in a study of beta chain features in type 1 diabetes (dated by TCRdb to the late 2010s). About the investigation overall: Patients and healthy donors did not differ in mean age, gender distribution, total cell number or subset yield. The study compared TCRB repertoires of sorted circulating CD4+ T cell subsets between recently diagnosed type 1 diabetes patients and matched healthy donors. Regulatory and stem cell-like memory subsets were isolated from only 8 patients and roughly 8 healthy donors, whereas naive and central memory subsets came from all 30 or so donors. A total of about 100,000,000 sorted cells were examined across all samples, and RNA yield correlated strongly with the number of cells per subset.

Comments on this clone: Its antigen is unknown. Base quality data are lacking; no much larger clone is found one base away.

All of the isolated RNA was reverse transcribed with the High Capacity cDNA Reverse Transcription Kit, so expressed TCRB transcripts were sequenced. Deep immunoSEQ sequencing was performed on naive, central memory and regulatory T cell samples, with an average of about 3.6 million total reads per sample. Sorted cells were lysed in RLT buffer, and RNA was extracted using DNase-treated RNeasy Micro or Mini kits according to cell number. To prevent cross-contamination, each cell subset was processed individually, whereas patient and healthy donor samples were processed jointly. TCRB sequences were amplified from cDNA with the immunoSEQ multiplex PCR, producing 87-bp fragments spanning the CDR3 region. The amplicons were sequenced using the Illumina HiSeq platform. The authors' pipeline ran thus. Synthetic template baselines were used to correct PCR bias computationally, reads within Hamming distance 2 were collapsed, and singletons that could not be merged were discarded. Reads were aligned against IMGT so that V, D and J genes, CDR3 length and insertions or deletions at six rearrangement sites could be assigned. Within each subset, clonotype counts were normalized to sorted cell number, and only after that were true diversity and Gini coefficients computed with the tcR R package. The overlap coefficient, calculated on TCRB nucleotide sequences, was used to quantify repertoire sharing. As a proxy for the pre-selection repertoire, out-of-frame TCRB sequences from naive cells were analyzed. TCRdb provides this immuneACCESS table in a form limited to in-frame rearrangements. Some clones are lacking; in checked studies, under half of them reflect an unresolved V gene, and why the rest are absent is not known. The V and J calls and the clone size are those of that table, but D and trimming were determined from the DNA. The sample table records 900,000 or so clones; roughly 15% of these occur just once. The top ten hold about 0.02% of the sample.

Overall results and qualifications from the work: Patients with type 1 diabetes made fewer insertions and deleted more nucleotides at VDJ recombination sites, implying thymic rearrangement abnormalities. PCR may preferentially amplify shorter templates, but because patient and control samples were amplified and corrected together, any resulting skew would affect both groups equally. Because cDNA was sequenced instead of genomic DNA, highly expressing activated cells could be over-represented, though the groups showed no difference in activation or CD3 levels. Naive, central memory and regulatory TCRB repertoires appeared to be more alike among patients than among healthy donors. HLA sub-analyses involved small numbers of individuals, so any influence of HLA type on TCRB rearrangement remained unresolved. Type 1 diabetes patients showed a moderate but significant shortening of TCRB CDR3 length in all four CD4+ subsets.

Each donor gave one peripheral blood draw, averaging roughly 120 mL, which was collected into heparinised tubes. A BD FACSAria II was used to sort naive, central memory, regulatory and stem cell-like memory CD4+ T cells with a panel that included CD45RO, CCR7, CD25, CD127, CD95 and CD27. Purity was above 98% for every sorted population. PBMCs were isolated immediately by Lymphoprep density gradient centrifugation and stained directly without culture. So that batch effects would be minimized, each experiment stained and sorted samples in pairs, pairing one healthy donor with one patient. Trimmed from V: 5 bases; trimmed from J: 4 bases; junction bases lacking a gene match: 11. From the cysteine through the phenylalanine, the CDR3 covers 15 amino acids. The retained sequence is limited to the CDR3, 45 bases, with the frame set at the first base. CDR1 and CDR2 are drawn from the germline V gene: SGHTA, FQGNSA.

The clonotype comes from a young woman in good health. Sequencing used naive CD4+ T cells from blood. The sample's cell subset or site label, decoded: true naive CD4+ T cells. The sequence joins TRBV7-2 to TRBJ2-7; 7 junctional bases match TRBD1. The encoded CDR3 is CASSIRTGPSYEQYF. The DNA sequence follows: TGTGCCAGCAGCATCAGGACAGGCCCTAGTTACGAGCAGTACTTC.